This T cell receptor beta chain was recorded in a study of blood T cells in healthy people across ages. Next came a second PCR, run for about 6 to 12 cycles, which used a sample-barcoded 5' primer along with a J-beta primer mix. TCRdb passed the 5' RACE reads through MiXCR, listing each CDR3 protein once. The table has roughly 1.5 million distinct CDR3 sequences, approximately 43% seen once. This clonotype has only a few counts. The CDR3 contains 15 residues. The germline gives CDR1 SGHDT, CDR2 YYEEEE. V was pared by 3 bases and J by 11 bases, with 23 bases between. This receptor was obtained from a woman between 18 and 30 years old in good health. The chain links TRBV5-6 to TRBJ2-5; D perhaps matches TRBD1 (6 bases). Sequenced input: blood. The CDR3 DNA sequence: TGTGCCAGCAGCTACGCCGGGACAACCTACAATGAGCAGTACTTC. Residues: CASSYAGTTYNEQYF.